This section outlines one TCR beta chain sequence together with its context. The antigen is not known. This sample was taken from a study of CD8+ T cells in alopecia areata. At the level of the study: Severity scoring for treated patients was based on the percentage of affected scalp area.

Study-level results: Numerous expanded lesional clones remained in scalp and blood during tofacitinib. Scalp lesions, especially in alopecia totalis/universalis, had higher clonality than normal scalp.

cDNA reverse transcribed from extracted RNA served as the sequencing template. Using immunoSEQ multiplex PCR, the repertoire was profiled, and TCRdb retains in-frame clones only, with some absent. Of 160,000 or so clones in the sample, under 70% were seen once. CDR1 is GTSNPN, CDR2 SVGIG, per germline (reference sequence). The CDR3 has 15 amino acids. Trimming cost V 0 bases and J 1 base, with 9 bases left between them. The treatment is: oral pan-JAK inhibitor, 5-10 mg twice daily. Obtained from alopecia areata patients were lesional scalp punch biopsies along with peripheral blood. The V and J genes are TRBV30 and TRBJ2-2; no reliable D call. The source was CD4+ T cells sorted from blood, collected at week 4, from a patient treated with tofacitinib. This TCR came from a human donor with alopecia areata. The CDR3 protein is CAWSVRAKNTGELFF. CDR3 in DNA: TGTGCCTGGAGTGTACGAGCTAAGAACACCGGGGAGCTGTTTTTT.